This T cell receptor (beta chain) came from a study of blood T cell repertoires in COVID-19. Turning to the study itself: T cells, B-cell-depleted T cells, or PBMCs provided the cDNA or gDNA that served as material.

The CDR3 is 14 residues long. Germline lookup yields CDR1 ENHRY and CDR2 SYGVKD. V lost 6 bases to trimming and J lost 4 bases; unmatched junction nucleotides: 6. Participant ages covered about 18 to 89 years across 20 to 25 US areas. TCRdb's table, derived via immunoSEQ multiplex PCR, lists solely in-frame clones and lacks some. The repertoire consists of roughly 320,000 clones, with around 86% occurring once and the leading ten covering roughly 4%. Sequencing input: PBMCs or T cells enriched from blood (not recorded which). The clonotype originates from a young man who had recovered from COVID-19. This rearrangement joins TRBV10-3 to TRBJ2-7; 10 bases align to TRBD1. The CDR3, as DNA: TGTGCCATCAGCGCGGGACAGGGGAATTACGAGCAGTACTTC. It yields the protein CAISAGQGNYEQYF.